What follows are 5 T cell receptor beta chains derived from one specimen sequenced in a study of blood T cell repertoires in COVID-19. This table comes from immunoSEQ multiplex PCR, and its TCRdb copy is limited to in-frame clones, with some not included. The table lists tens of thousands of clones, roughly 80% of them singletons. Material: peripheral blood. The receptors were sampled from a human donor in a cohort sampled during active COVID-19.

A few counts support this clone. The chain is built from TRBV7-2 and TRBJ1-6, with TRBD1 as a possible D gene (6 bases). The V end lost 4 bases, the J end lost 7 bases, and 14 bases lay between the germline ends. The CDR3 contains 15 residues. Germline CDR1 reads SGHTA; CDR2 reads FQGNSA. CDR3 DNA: TGTGCCAGCAGCTACCTACAGGGACACAATTCACCCCTCCACTTT. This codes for CASSYLQGHNSPLHF. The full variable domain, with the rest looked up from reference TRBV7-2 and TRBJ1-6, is GAGVSQSPSNKVTEKGKDVELRCDPISGHTALYWYRQSLGQGLEFLIYFQGNSAPDKSGLPSDRFSAERTGGSVSTLTIQRTQQEDSAVYLCASSYLQGHNSPLHFGNGTRLTVT.

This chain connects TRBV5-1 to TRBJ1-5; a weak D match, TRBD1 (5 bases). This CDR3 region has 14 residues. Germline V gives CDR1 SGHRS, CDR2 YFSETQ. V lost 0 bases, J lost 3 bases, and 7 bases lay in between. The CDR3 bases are TGCGCCAGCAGCTTGGGGGGCCCCAATCAGCCCCAGCATTTT. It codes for CASSLGGPNQPQHF.

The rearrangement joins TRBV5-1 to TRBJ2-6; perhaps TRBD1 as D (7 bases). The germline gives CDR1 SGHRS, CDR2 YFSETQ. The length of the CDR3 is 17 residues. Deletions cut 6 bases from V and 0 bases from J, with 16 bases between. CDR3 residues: CASTIQGGTSGANVLTF. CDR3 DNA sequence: TGCGCCAGCACAATTCAGGGGGGAACCTCTGGGGCCAACGTCCTGACTTTC.

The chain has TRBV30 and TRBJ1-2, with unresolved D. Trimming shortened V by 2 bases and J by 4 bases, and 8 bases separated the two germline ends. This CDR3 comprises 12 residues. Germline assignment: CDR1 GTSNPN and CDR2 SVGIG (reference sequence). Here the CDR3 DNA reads TGTGCCTGGAGTACCGGGGTCTATGGCTACACCTTC. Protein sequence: CAWSTGVYGYTF.

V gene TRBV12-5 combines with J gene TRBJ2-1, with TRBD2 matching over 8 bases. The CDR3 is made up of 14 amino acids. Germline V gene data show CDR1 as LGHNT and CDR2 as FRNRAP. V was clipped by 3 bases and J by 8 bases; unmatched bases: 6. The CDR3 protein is CASGFWAGGYEQFF. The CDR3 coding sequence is TGTGCTAGTGGTTTCTGGGCGGGGGGTTATGAGCAGTTCTTC.